This record looks at one T cell receptor (beta chain) sequence and its context. No antigen is known for it. The source of the sample is a study of graft-versus-host responses after intestinal transplantation. For the study at large: Every one of the recipients received anti-thymocyte globulin induction and afterwards took tacrolimus and steroids for about 3 years. Whole-study findings and limits: Patients with graft-donor T cell macrochimerism had high graft-versus-host to host-versus-graft clonal ratios in allografts.

This CDR3 has 13 residues. CDR1 is SGHTA, CDR2 FQGNSA, per germline. V lost 2 bases and J 8 bases, leaving 12 bases between the germline ends. Method: immunoSEQ multiplex PCR; TCRdb's copy keeps in-frame clones and lacks some. Of about 120,000 clones listed, just over 90% are singletons. This TCR derives from a human donor who was the organ donor for an intestinal transplant. The genes are TRBV7-2 and TRBJ1-2; no clear D. This material consisted of unstimulated CD4+ T cells sorted from spleen or lymph node cells, taken before transplant. CDR3 DNA sequence: TGTGCCAGCAGCTTACGGCCCTCTGGGGGCTACACCTTC. Protein: CASSLRPSGGYTF.